This T cell receptor (beta chain) was observed in a study of T-cell reconstitution after alpha-beta-depleted transplantation in children. Whole-study findings and limits: Two months or so post-transplant, alpha-beta T cells reportedly derived from several hundred expanded graft clones.

This clonotype showed up just a few times. The antigen remains unidentified. Using unique molecular identifiers, the investigators prepared the TCRbeta library. Each CDR3 protein gets one entry after TCRdb re-called the PCR reads with MiXCR. This table holds 550,000 to 800,000 distinct CDR3 sequences, around 13% found once. The CDR3 extends over 18 amino acids. In germline, CDR1 is SEHNR, CDR2 FQNEAQ (reference sequence). V lost 5 bases to trimming and J lost 1 base; unmatched junction nucleotides: 14. Material: PBMCs, obtained before TCRalphabeta/CD19-depleted stem cell transplant. The sequence came from a girl aged 2 to 9 with congenital amegakaryocytic thrombocytopenia, due to receive a stem cell transplant. V is TRBV7-9 and J is TRBJ2-1, with 7 bases that match TRBD2. This chain's CDR3 is CASSRKGTTISSYNEQFF. CDR3 sequence (DNA): TGTGCCAGCAGCCGTAAGGGGACTACCATTTCATCCTACAATGAGCAGTTCTTC. The full variable domain, completed using reference TRBV7-9 and TRBJ2-1, is DTGVSQNPRHKITKRGQNVTFRCDPISEHNRLYWYRQTLGQGPEFLTYFQNEAQLEKSRLLSDRFSAERPKGSFSTLEIQRTEQGDSAMYLCASSRKGTTISSYNEQFFGPGTRLTVL.